This T cell receptor beta chain was captured by sequencing in a study of regulatory T cells in long-lasting Graves disease (dated by TCRdb to about 2021). General notes on the study: Persistent Graves' disease was defined as persistently positive TSH receptor autoantibodies together with antithyroid drug treatment for over 5 years. TCR sequencing covered around 13 persistent and 20 newly diagnosed Graves' disease patients, around 33 samples in total. Peripheral blood TCR sequencing and RNA sequencing compared persistent Graves' disease patients with newly diagnosed Graves' disease patients. The study was registered as a clinical trial and conducted in China. On average, persistent Graves' disease patients in the clinical cohort had been on antithyroid drugs for about 10.3 years. Study-wide conclusions, independent of this receptor: Lower TCR Shannon entropy and fewer highly expanded clones were observed in persistent Graves' disease patients than in newly diagnosed patients, which suggested clonal expansion. The authors noted that the small sample size was a limitation that may lower accuracy. Peripheral blood alone was examined, since thyroid tissue, which constituted the primary lesion, could not be accessed. Persistent patients shared more public clonotypes among themselves (over 2,500) than newly diagnosed patients did (approximately 900). Sequencing and analysis were limited to the TCR beta chain.

The library relied on multiplex PCR. TCRdb lists the instrument as Illumina HiSeq 4000. iRepertoire HTBI primers and Arm-PCR amplification of CDR3 regions were used to construct TCR beta libraries. Before sequencing, the PCR products underwent gel purification. The original methods were these. Gene usage analysis of CDR3 amino acid clonotypes relied on the 60 or so TRBV and about 15 TRBJ segments identified across samples. COPE and FqMerger were used to merge the filtered high-quality paired reads into contigs. BLAST was used to align contigs to IMGT TRBV, TRBD and TRBJ reference genes, and CDR3 was defined according to IMGT. Any clonotype with a frequency above 0.1% was counted as a highly expanded clone. Shannon entropy was used to measure repertoire diversity, and the Gini coefficient was used to measure V-J evenness. Public clonotypes were defined as clonotypes shared by more than one individual. TCRdb reprocessed the public reads (quality trimming at Q25 with fastp, clone calling with MiXCR) and kept in-frame beta chains. Each CDR3 protein gets just one entry, which takes the most common genes and DNA from the rows behind it. The V and J calls were not made by the authors but by TCRdb's processing. The sample contains over 650,000 distinct CDR3 sequences, 25% to 35% of them found a single time. 42% of the sample is held by the ten biggest clonotypes.

The intended sense of this specimen's time point label: persistent/refractory GD, antithyroid drugs over 5 years with positive TRAb. RNA was extracted from PBMCs in TRIzol for both TCR sequencing and RNA sequencing. The diagnosis of Graves' disease was made according to American Thyroid Association guidelines. Patients for the study were recruited at an endocrinology department in Xi'an, China. Each patient gave approximately 10 milliliters of peripheral blood, collected in an EDTA anticoagulant tube. Ficoll Paque Plus density gradient separation was used to isolate PBMCs, and no additional T cell sorting was done. An Agilent 2100 Bioanalyzer and agarose gel were used to assess RNA quality, and a NanoDrop 2000 was used to measure RNA concentration. This clonotype was detected a few times. Its antigen is still unknown. Nothing much larger sits one base from this clone, and base qualities are not available.

The clonotype comes from a female donor with Graves disease. The sample consisted of peripheral blood mononuclear cells (PBMCs), taken when the disease was refractory, from a patient treated with antithyroid drugs.

The CDR3 has the sequence CSARATAYEQYF. In nucleotides, the sequence is TGCAGTGCTAGGGCCACCGCCTACGAGCAGTACTTC. Recombination joined TRBV20-1 with TRBJ2-7, with the D gene uncertain. Spanning cysteine to phenylalanine, the CDR3 consists of 12 amino acids. Only the CDR3 part of the read is kept: 36 bases, read in frame from the first base. CDR1 and CDR2 were assigned from the germline V gene (reference sequence) as DFQATT and SNEGSKA. Deletion took 3 bases off V and 2 bases off J, with a span of 8 bases between the germline ends.